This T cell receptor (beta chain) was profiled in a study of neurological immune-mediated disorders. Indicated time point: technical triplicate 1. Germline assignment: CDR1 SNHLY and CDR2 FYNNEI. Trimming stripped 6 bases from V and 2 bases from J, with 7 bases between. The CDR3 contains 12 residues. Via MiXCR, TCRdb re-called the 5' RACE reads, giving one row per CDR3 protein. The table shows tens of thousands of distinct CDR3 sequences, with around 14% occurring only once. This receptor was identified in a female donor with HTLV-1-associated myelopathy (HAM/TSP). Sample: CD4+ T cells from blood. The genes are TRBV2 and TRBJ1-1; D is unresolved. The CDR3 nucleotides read TGTGCCAGCAGGGCCTCAAACACTGAAGCTTTCTTT. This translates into CASRASNTEAFF.